Each of the 14 T cell receptor beta chains below was sequenced from the same sample in a study of CD8 T cells in Susac syndrome. The RNA input was roughly 0.45 to 1 ug, and it was reverse transcribed with random hexamers. One entry per CDR3 protein, called by TCRdb with MiXCR from the immunoSEQ multiplex PCR reads. Here the sample spans 150,000 to 200,000 distinct CDR3 sequences, approximately 95% being singletons. Sequenced: CD4+ T cells from PBMCs. These receptors all stem from a human donor with multiple sclerosis.

The V and J genes are TRBV6-1 and TRBJ2-6; no firm D call. Germline assignment: CDR1 MNHNS and CDR2 SASEGT. The CDR3 sequence is 15 residues long. V lost 3 bases and J 1 base, leaving 7 bases between the germline ends. The DNA for the CDR3 is TGTGCCAGCAGTGATTTGGGATCTGGGGCCAACGTCCTGACTTTC. Amino acid sequence: CASSDLGSGANVLTF.

The chain is built from TRBV28 and TRBJ2-6, with D possibly matching TRBD2 (5 bases). The CDR3 is made up of 16 amino acids. Trimming stripped 5 bases from V and 0 bases from J, with 11 bases between. Germline CDR1 reads MDHEN; CDR2 reads SYDVKM. The CDR3 reads CASSRPGNSGANVLTF. Written as DNA, the CDR3 is TGTGCCAGCAGTCGGCCGGGGAACTCTGGGGCCAACGTCCTGACTTTC.

The gene calls are TRBV6-2 or TRBV6-3 and TRBJ2-1; D gene unclear. The CDR3 extends over 12 amino acids. Germline lookup yields CDR1 MNHEY and CDR2 SVGEGT. Trimming shortened V by 6 bases and J by 8 bases, and 11 bases separated the two germline ends. The CDR3: CASRQILDEQFF. The CDR3 DNA follows: TGTGCCAGCAGACAAATTCTCGATGAGCAGTTCTTC.

The rearrangement joins TRBV5-4 to TRBJ2-1; 7 bases align to TRBD2. The CDR3 runs 15 residues. Germline V CDR1 and CDR2: SGHNT, YYREEE (reference sequence). The ends lost 4 bases at V and 9 bases at J; junction bases unmatched: 13. As DNA, the CDR3 is TGTGCCAGCAGCAAACCTAGCGGAGGGATGGGTGAGCAGTTCTTC. Protein product: CASSKPSGGMGEQFF.

The CDR3 reads CASSSPGQGAGEQYF. CDR3 bases: TGTGCCAGCAGTTCCCCCGGACAGGGGGCCGGGGAGCAGTACTTC. V usage is TRBV28 and J usage is TRBJ2-7, with 11 nucleotides matching TRBD1. Germline CDR1 and CDR2: MDHEN and SYDVKM. CDR3 length equals 15 residues. The V segment lost 4 bases and the J segment 7 bases; nucleotides outside the gene matches: 9.

This clonotype was recorded once. The chain joins TRBV3-1 to TRBJ1-2, with D possibly matching TRBD1 (5 bases). Per germline, CDR1 LGHDT and CDR2 YNNKEL (reference sequence). CDR3 size: 13 residues. The ends were cut back, 4 bases at V and 4 bases at J, with 10 bases in the middle. The CDR3 sequence is CASSLKDSYGYTF. CDR3 DNA: TGTGCCAGCAGCCTCAAAGACAGCTATGGCTACACCTTC.

The rearrangement links TRBV16 to TRBJ1-3; unclear D gene. This CDR3 spans 14 amino acids. Germline V gene data show CDR1 as KGHSY and CDR2 as FQNENV. V gave up 7 bases and J gave up 4 bases, with 14 bases separating them. Written as DNA, the CDR3 is TGTGCCAGCAACTCGCTCCAGACGGGAAACACCATATATTTT. It translates to CASNSLQTGNTIYF.

V usage is TRBV20-1 and J usage is TRBJ2-1, with D possibly matching TRBD2 (5 bases). The V gene lost 1 base and the J gene lost 4 bases, with 14 bases spanning the gap. The CDR3 runs to 15 residues. The V gene's germline CDR1 is DFQATT and CDR2 SNEGSKA (reference sequence). The CDR3 loop reads CSARGRGSLYNEQFF. In DNA, the CDR3 is TGCAGTGCTAGAGGACGGGGTTCCTTATACAATGAGCAGTTCTTC.

The chain links TRBV19 to TRBJ2-3, with 9 bases identical to TRBD2. CDR3 size: 16 residues. V was clipped by 2 bases and J by 2 bases; unmatched bases: 5. Germline lookup yields CDR1 LNHDA and CDR2 SQIVND (reference sequence). The CDR3 nucleotides are TGTGCCAGTAGTATATTAGGGACTAGCCCCACAGATACGCAGTATTTT. Protein: CASSILGTSPTDTQYF.

This chain connects TRBV12-3 or TRBV12-4 to TRBJ2-7; 8 bases agree with TRBD2. The J segment lost 0 bases and the V segment lost 6 bases, leaving 10 bases of the junction unmatched. This CDR3 spans 16 amino acids. CDR3 DNA: TGTGCCAGCAGCGGGCTCCCTAGCGGGTTCTCCTACGAGCAGTACTTC. This encodes CASSGLPSGFSYEQYF.

The genes are TRBV6-5 and TRBJ2-7, with a tentative D call TRBD2 (6 bases). V lost 8 bases, J lost 1 base, and 15 bases lay in between. The CDR3 is made up of 14 amino acids. From germline, CDR1 is MNHEY and CDR2 SVGAGI. The CDR3 reads CASRPGRPSYEQYF. The DNA of the CDR3 is TGTGCCAGCCGCCCGGGGAGGCCTTCCTACGAGCAGTACTTC.

The rearrangement joins TRBV2 to TRBJ2-3; 8 positions match TRBD1. The germline V gene has CDR1 SNHLY and CDR2 FYNNEI. Trimming cost V 7 bases and J 5 bases; bases outside gene matches: 11. The CDR3 is 15 residues long. DNA for the CDR3: TGTGCCAGCACCCCCTCCGGGACAGGTGGAGATACGCAGTATTTT. Its protein product is CASTPSGTGGDTQYF.

The chain is built from TRBV5-6 and TRBJ1-5; D is uncertain. Per germline, CDR1 SGHDT and CDR2 YYEEEE. The CDR3 contains 15 residues. The V gene lost 2 bases and the J gene lost 0 bases, with 9 bases spanning the gap. The CDR3 sequence is CASSLGQNSNQPQHF. The CDR3 region has the DNA TGTGCCAGCAGCTTAGGGCAGAATAGCAATCAGCCCCAGCATTTT.

The chain couples TRBV6-2 or TRBV6-3 to TRBJ1-5, with D perhaps matching TRBD1 (5 bases). The V and J ends lost 8 bases and 8 bases respectively, with 13 bases between them. Germline CDR1 is MNHEY and CDR2 is SVGEGT. The CDR3 length is 12 residues. This CDR3 is CASVAPGKPQHF. In nucleotides, the CDR3 is TGTGCCAGCGTGGCCCCAGGGAAGCCCCAGCATTTT.